These 30 T cell receptor beta chains share one sample of origin, sequenced in a study of cytomegalovirus exposure and HLA in healthy donors. The PCR employed 60 Vbeta primers together with 13 Jbeta primers. Some clones are missing from TCRdb's copy, which holds only in-frame ones; the method was immunoSEQ multiplex PCR. Of roughly 150,000 clones listed, around 83% were seen once; the top ten hold 2% to 3%. The specimen sequenced was PBMCs. The receptors come from a man younger than 40 in good health and CMV-seropositive.

This chain joins TRBV27 and TRBJ2-3, with D possibly matching TRBD1 (6 bases). Trimming took 2 bases from V and 4 from J, leaving 13 bases between them. Germline CDR1 and CDR2: MNHEY and SMNVEV (reference sequence). CDR3 length equals 15 residues. The CDR3 reads CASSLTGPYPDTQYF. The CDR3 nucleotides are TGTGCCAGCAGTTTAACAGGGCCCTACCCAGATACGCAGTATTTT.

The V and J genes are TRBV4-3 and TRBJ1-2; 7 bases line up with TRBD1. The CDR3 loop spans 16 amino acids. V shed 0 bases, J shed 4 bases, and the junction held 8 bases outside the gene matches. The germline V gene has CDR1 LGHNA and CDR2 YSLEER. The DNA of the CDR3 is TGCGCCAGCAGCCAAGATCGAGGGACAGTTCCCTATGGCTACACCTTC. It yields the protein CASSQDRGTVPYGYTF.

The V call is TRBV11-3, the J call TRBJ1-1; D possibly corresponds to TRBD1 (5 bases). The CDR3 totals 14 residues. Germline V gene sequence: CDR1 SGHNT, CDR2 YENEEA. V lost 3 bases, J lost 0 bases, and 8 bases lay in between. The CDR3 DNA is TGTGCCAGCAGCTTCACAGGAATGAACACTGAAGCTTTCTTT. Its protein is CASSFTGMNTEAFF.

The chain uses TRBV12-5 and TRBJ2-4; the match to TRBD1 covers 9 bases. Germline CDR1 is LGHNT and CDR2 is FRNRAP. The CDR3 contains 14 residues. V dropped 3 bases and J dropped 7; count of bases not matched to a gene: 4. The DNA of the CDR3 is TGTGCTAGTGGTTTCGCCGGGACAGGGAACATTCAGTACTTC. Translated: CASGFAGTGNIQYF.

This chain connects TRBV11-2 to TRBJ2-3; no clear D. V was trimmed by 1 base and J by 6 bases, leaving 8 bases between them. This CDR3 spans 13 amino acids. Germline assignment: CDR1 SGHAT and CDR2 FQNNGV. In DNA, the CDR3 is TGTGCCAGCAGCTTAGCTTATGTGGATACGCAGTATTTT. Translation: CASSLAYVDTQYF.

CDR3 loop: CASSLVHTGGRINEQFF. The DNA of the CDR3 is TGTGCCAGCAGCTTAGTGCATACCGGCGGGCGTATCAATGAGCAGTTCTTC. The chain uses TRBV7-7 and TRBJ2-1, with D perhaps TRBD2 (5 bases). Germline CDR1 and CDR2: SSHAT and FNYEAQ (reference sequence). The CDR3 is 17 residues long. V shed 1 base and J shed 6 bases, with 19 bases lying between them. Using reference TRBV7-7 and TRBJ2-1 for the parts outside the CDR3, the full variable domain is GAGVSQSPRYKVTKRGQDVTLRCDPISSHATLYWYQQALGQGPEFLTYFNYEAQPDKSGLPSDRFSAERPEGSISTLTIQRTEQRDSAMYRCASSLVHTGGRINEQFFGPGTRLTVL.

The genes are TRBV30 and TRBJ1-2; D ambiguous. Trimming cost V 0 bases and J 6 bases, with 14 bases left between them. The length of the CDR3 is 14 residues. Germline CDR1 reads GTSNPN; CDR2 reads SVGIG (reference sequence). This chain's CDR3 is CAWSVREGWDGYTF. As DNA, the CDR3 is TGTGCCTGGAGTGTACGTGAGGGTTGGGATGGCTACACCTTC.

The chain carries TRBV30 and TRBJ2-5, with D possibly being TRBD2 (6 bases). CDR1 and CDR2 from the germline V gene are GTSNPN and SVGIG (reference sequence). This CDR3 spans 13 amino acids. Trimming stripped 6 bases from V and 5 bases from J, with 16 bases between. In DNA, the CDR3 is TGTGCCTGTAGACTAGTTTCAAGGGAGACCCAGTACTTC. Amino acids: CACRLVSRETQYF.

Here the CDR3 DNA reads TGCGCCAGCAGCCAAGATGAGGTTGGATCCTACAATGAGCAGTTCTTC. Its translation: CASSQDEVGSYNEQFF. J is TRBJ2-1 and V is TRBV4-1, with no clear D. The CDR3 length is 16 residues. Per the germline V gene, CDR1 is MGHRA and CDR2 is YSYEKL. Deletions cut 0 bases from V and 1 base from J, with 10 bases between.

With regard to this clone: At the DNA level, this CDR3 is encoded by other sequences in the same sample as well. The genes are TRBV5-4 and TRBJ2-2; tentatively, D is TRBD1 (5 bases). V lost 6 bases and J 4 bases, leaving 13 bases between the germline ends. The CDR3 runs to 14 residues. Germline CDR1 reads SGHNT; CDR2 reads YYREEE (reference sequence). Here the CDR3 DNA reads TGTGCCAGCACCAGGGTGGAAGGCACCGGGGAGCTGTTTTTT. Its protein is CASTRVEGTGELFF.

V gene TRBV6-1 combines with J gene TRBJ2-1, with D maybe TRBD1 (5 bases). Germline CDR1 reads MNHNS; CDR2 reads SASEGT. The CDR3 totals 17 residues. The V end lost 2 bases, the J end lost 1 base, and 15 bases lay between the germline ends. CDR3 DNA: TGTGCCAGCAGTGAACAGGGTACCCCGAGGTCCTACAATGAGCAGTTCTTC. This translates into CASSEQGTPRSYNEQFF.

The rearrangement joins TRBV7-9 to TRBJ2-1; TRBD2 matches at 7 bases. The V gene end was trimmed by 5 bases and the J gene end by 2 bases; junction bases not matched to a gene: 9. The CDR3 runs to 16 residues. CDR1 SEHNR and CDR2 FQNEAQ come from the germline V gene (reference sequence). This CDR3 reads CASSHGSSGPYNEQFF. CDR3 DNA sequence: TGTGCCAGCAGCCACGGATCTAGCGGACCCTACAATGAGCAGTTCTTC.

This chain links TRBV19 with TRBJ2-7; D is possibly TRBD1 (6 bases). The CDR3 sequence is 15 residues long. The V end lost 5 bases, the J end lost 5 bases, and 19 bases lay between the germline ends. CDR1 is LNHDA, CDR2 SQIVND, per germline (reference sequence). The CDR3, as DNA: TGTGCCAGTAGTGGATGGGAAGGGGGTGTCGACGAGCAGTACTTC. The encoded protein is CASSGWEGGVDEQYF.

The rearrangement links TRBV5-5 to TRBJ2-3, with no clear D. Germline V gives CDR1 SGHKS, CDR2 YYEKEE (reference sequence). The CDR3 loop spans 14 amino acids. Trimming stripped 4 bases from V and 2 bases from J, with 11 bases between. CDR3 nucleotides: TGTGCCAGCAGCCCGACACCAAACACAGATACGCAGTATTTT. Its translation is CASSPTPNTDTQYF.

This clone has just a few counts. The chain carries TRBV5-5 and TRBJ1-1; D unresolved. The length of the CDR3 is 14 residues. The germline V and J ends were trimmed by 0 bases and 1 base, with 7 bases remaining between them. Germline-derived CDR1 and CDR2 are SGHKS and YYEKEE (reference sequence). CDR3 amino acids: CASSLDHRNTEAFF. CDR3 DNA: TGTGCCAGCAGCTTGGATCACAGGAACACTGAAGCTTTCTTT. Variable domain in full (rest from reference TRBV5-5 and TRBJ1-1): DAGVTQSPTHLIKTRGQQVTLRCSPISGHKSVSWYQQVLGQGPQFIFQYYEKEERGRGNFPDRFSARQFPNYSSELNVNALLLGDSALYLCASSLDHRNTEAFFGQGTRLTVV.

The J gene is TRBJ2-1, the V gene TRBV18; 8 nucleotides align to TRBD2. V was clipped by 3 bases and J by 0 bases; unmatched bases: 4. Germline V gene lookup returns CDR1 KGHSH and CDR2 LQKENI. The CDR3 is 16 amino acids. The CDR3 DNA reads TGTGCCAGCTCACCGAGACTAGCGTTCTCCTACAATGAGCAGTTCTTC. Translated, it gives CASSPRLAFSYNEQFF.

The count of this clone is one. This sample includes further DNA sequences coding for the same CDR3. The chain employs TRBV18 and TRBJ1-5; no clear D. The germline CDR1 and CDR2 sequences are KGHSH and LQKENI. Trimming took off 6 bases at V and 4 bases at J, with 10 bases between the two ends. The CDR3 spans 13 residues. This chain's CDR3 is CASSPSGNQPQHF. CDR3 bases: TGTGCCAGCTCCCCGTCGGGGAATCAGCCCCAGCATTTT.

This clone was seen a single time. This chain links TRBV7-9 with TRBJ2-7; 7 bases fit TRBD1. Germline trimming cut 1 base from V and 6 bases from J; bases unmatched to any gene: 12. The CDR3 has 16 amino acids. Germline V gene lookup returns CDR1 SEHNR and CDR2 FQNEAQ (reference sequence). Here the CDR3 reads CASSLEALGAGGEQYV. DNA of the CDR3: TGTGCCAGCAGCTTAGAGGCCCTGGGGGCAGGGGGCGAGCAGTACGTC.

This chain links TRBV19 with TRBJ2-5; tentatively, D is TRBD2 (7 bases). Germline CDR1 LNHDA, CDR2 SQIVND (reference sequence). Trimming took 0 bases from V and 3 from J, leaving 17 bases between them. CDR3 length: 17 amino acids. The CDR3 loop is CASSIDLRRGGEETQYF. DNA of the CDR3: TGTGCCAGTAGTATAGATCTTCGAAGGGGGGGGGAAGAGACCCAGTACTTC.

The chain links TRBV7-2 to TRBJ2-6, with 7 nucleotides matching TRBD1. CDR3 length: 16 amino acids. Germline CDR1 SGHTA, CDR2 FQGNSA. V lost 4 bases to trimming and J lost 4 bases; unmatched junction nucleotides: 7. The CDR3 spells CASSYRGMGGANVLTF. The CDR3 bases are TGTGCCAGCAGCTACAGGGGAATGGGGGGGGCCAACGTCCTGACTTTC.

The sample holds a few counts of this clone. The V gene is TRBV14, the J gene TRBJ2-2, with D possibly TRBD1 on 5 matching bases. In germline, CDR1 is SGHDN, CDR2 FVKESK. The ends were cut back, 4 bases at V and 3 bases at J, with 6 bases in the middle. This CDR3 contains 13 residues. The CDR3 nucleotides read TGTGCCAGCAGCCGCAGGGACACCGGGGAGCTGTTTTTT. Residues: CASSRRDTGELFF. The full variable domain, in which reference TRBV14 and TRBJ2-2 provide the parts outside the CDR3, is EAGVTQFPSHSVIEKGQTVTLRCDPISGHDNLYWYRRVMGKEIKFLLHFVKESKQDESGMPNNRFLAERTGGTYSTLKVQPAELEDSGVYFCASSRRDTGELFFGEGSRLTVL.

This clone was picked up a small number of times. The chain joins TRBV27 to TRBJ2-5; 8 bases map to TRBD1. V gave up 4 bases and J gave up 5 bases; unmatched junction bases: 12. This CDR3 spans 16 amino acids. Per the germline V gene, CDR1 is MNHEY and CDR2 is SMNVEV (reference sequence). The CDR3 coding sequence is TGTGCCAGCAGTTCCCAGGGGGCGCGGGGTGCCGAGACCCAGTACTTC. Protein: CASSSQGARGAETQYF.

Worth noting for this clone: One end of the junction does not line up with germline, which may come from a read error. V usage is TRBV7-9 and J usage is TRBJ2-3, with 11 bases lining up with TRBD1. The CDR3 extends over 16 amino acids. Germline V gene data show CDR1 as SEHNR and CDR2 as FQNEAQ (reference sequence). The CDR3 here is CSSSFSDRGQADTQYF. DNA of the CDR3: TGTTCCAGCAGCTTTTCGGACAGGGGGCAGGCAGATACGCAGTATTTT. Full variable domain (rest looked up from reference TRBV7-9 and TRBJ2-3): DTGVSQNPRHKITKRGQNVTFRCDPISEHNRLYWYRQTLGQGPEFLTYFQNEAQLEKSRLLSDRFSAERPKGSFSTLEIQRTEQGDSAMYLCSSSFSDRGQADTQYFGPGTRLTVL.

V gene TRBV4-1 combines with J gene TRBJ2-3; tentative D call: TRBD2 (7 bases). Germline CDR1 reads MGHRA; CDR2 reads YSYEKL. The V and J ends lost 4 bases and 4 bases respectively, with 21 bases between them. The CDR3 length is 17 residues. The CDR3 region is CASSPRATGGAPDTQYF. CDR3 in DNA: TGCGCCAGCAGCCCCAGGGCCACGGGGGGCGCCCCAGATACGCAGTATTTT.

V usage is TRBV19 and J usage is TRBJ1-5; D ambiguous. Germline-derived CDR1 and CDR2 are LNHDA and SQIVND (reference sequence). The CDR3 extends over 14 amino acids. Trimming removed 3 bases from V and 3 bases from J, with 9 bases in between. The DNA for the CDR3 is TGTGCCAGTAGTATCCCAGGTAACAATCAGCCCCAGCATTTT. Amino acid sequence: CASSIPGNNQPQHF. Filled out from reference TRBV19 and TRBJ1-5, the complete variable domain reads DGGITQSPKYLFRKEGQNVTLSCEQNLNHDAMYWYRQDPGQGLRLIYYSQIVNDFQKGDIAEGYSVSREKKESFPLTVTSAQKNPTAFYLCASSIPGNNQPQHFGDGTRLSIL.

CDR3 residues: CASSQALRIRGTNEEETQYF. CDR3 sequence (DNA): TGCGCCAGCAGCCAAGCCCTTAGAATCAGGGGAACAAATGAAGAAGAGACCCAGTACTTC. V is TRBV4-3 and J is TRBJ2-5, with D possibly TRBD1 on 6 matching bases. V gave up 1 base and J gave up 3 bases, with 27 bases separating them. This CDR3 is 20 amino acids long. CDR1 and CDR2 from the germline V gene are LGHNA and YSLEER.

The chain employs TRBV27 and TRBJ2-7; 10 positions agree with TRBD2. This CDR3 is 16 amino acids long. Germline trimming cut 7 bases from V and 4 bases from J; bases unmatched to any gene: 13. Germline CDR1 MNHEY, CDR2 SMNVEV (reference sequence). CDR3 in DNA: TGTGCCAGCACTCGGGCTAGCGGGAGTTCCGGGTACGAGCAGTACTTC. Its translation is CASTRASGSSGYEQYF.

A few counts support this clone. The chain has TRBV5-4 and TRBJ2-3; D gene uncertain. V shed 1 base and J shed 1 base, with 7 bases lying between them. Germline V gene data show CDR1 as SGHNT and CDR2 as YYREEE (reference sequence). The CDR3 is 14 residues long. CDR3 sequence (DNA): TGTGCCAGCAGCTTGATGCGAGGCACAGATACGCAGTATTTT. Encoded protein: CASSLMRGTDTQYF. The full variable domain, with the rest looked up from reference TRBV5-4 and TRBJ2-3, is ETGVTQSPTHLIKTRGQQVTLRCSSQSGHNTVSWYQQALGQGPQFIFQYYREEENGRGNFPPRFSGLQFPNYSSELNVNALELDDSALYLCASSLMRGTDTQYFGPGTRLTVL.

This clone was seen only once. V gene TRBV18 combines with J gene TRBJ1-2; a weak D match, TRBD1 (6 bases). Per germline, CDR1 KGHSH and CDR2 LQKENI. This CDR3 has 13 amino acids. Trimming cost V 4 bases and J 9 bases, with 15 bases left between them. Here the CDR3 DNA reads TGTGCCAGCTCACAAACCCCAGGGGATCGCTACACCTTC. Amino acid sequence: CASSQTPGDRYTF.

In regard to this clone: The sample carries other DNA sequences with the same CDR3. This chain connects TRBV9 to TRBJ2-1, with 9 bases lining up with TRBD1. The ends lost 0 bases at V and 4 bases at J; junction bases unmatched: 2. CDR3 size: 15 residues. Germline CDR1 SGDLS, CDR2 YYNGEE. The CDR3 bases are TGTGCCAGCAGCGTAGCCGGGACAGGGTACAATGAGCAGTTCTTC. The encoded protein is CASSVAGTGYNEQFF.